The table lists the clone carrying this T cell receptor beta chain with a few counts. Its antigen is unknown. Expressed TCRB transcripts got sequenced, as all isolated RNA was reverse transcribed. Clones were sequenced by immunoSEQ multiplex PCR, and TCRdb holds only the in-frame ones, with some missing. Counted here are more than 100,000 clones, 25% to 35% occurring once; the ten biggest clones make up more than 0.5%. The CDR3 contains 12 residues. The germline CDR1 and CDR2 sequences are SNHLY and FYNNEI. Trimming cost V 6 bases and J 5 bases, with 9 bases left between them. This sample was included in a study of beta chain features in type 1 diabetes. General study findings and limits: Moderate yet significant TCRB CDR3 shortening was seen in Type 1 diabetes patients in all four CD4+ subsets.

V usage is TRBV2 and J usage is TRBJ2-3; D remains ambiguous. The sequenced sample consisted of central memory CD4+ T cells from blood. This sequence originates from a young woman with type 1 diabetes. CDR3 in amino acids: CASSPGRDTQYF. The CDR3 DNA follows: TGTGCCAGCAGCCCCGGTCGAGATACGCAGTATTTT. Full variable domain (outside the CDR3, taken from reference TRBV2 and TRBJ2-3): EPEVTQTPSHQVTQMGQEVILRCVPISNHLYFYWYRQILGQKVEFLVSFYNNEISEKSEIFDDQFSVERPDGSNFTLKIRSTKLEDSAMYFCASSPGRDTQYFGPGTRLTVL.